This is a list of T cell receptor beta chains from one sample in a study of regulatory T cells in long-lasting Graves disease. TCRdb reprocessed the multiplex PCR reads with MiXCR, giving one entry per CDR3 protein. This table has 500,000 or so distinct CDR3 sequences, about 16% appearing once. The same sample was also used in a study of T cells in Graves' hyperthyroidism and ophthalmopathy.

Sequencing used peripheral blood mononuclear cells (PBMCs), obtained at new diagnosis, from a patient treated with antithyroid drugs. The receptors were sampled from a woman aged 35-65 years with Graves disease. CDR3s include the opening cysteine and the closing phenylalanine or tryptophan. A D gene is named only where the DNA matches it firmly. Only part of the rows carry a size: once, few, many, or a class if the clone is expanded.

clone_size,v_call,d_call,j_call,cdr3_aa,cdr3_nt
many,TRBV2,NA,TRBJ1-3,CASTPGQGIAGNTIYF,TGTGCCAGCACCCCGGGTCAGGGAATTGCTGGAAACACCATATATTTT
many,TRBV10-3,NA,TRBJ2-1,CAISESYNEQFF,TGTGCCATCAGTGAGTCGTACAATGAGCAGTTCTTC
many,TRBV11-1,NA,TRBJ2-6,CASSFAGANVLTF,TGTGCCAGCAGTTTTGCTGGGGCCAACGTCCTGACTTTC
NA,TRBV28,TRBD2,TRBJ2-1,CASRNSGGARSHEQFF,TGTGCCAGCAGAAATAGCGGGGGGGCCAGGTCCCATGAGCAGTTCTTC
few,TRBV20-1,NA,TRBJ2-5,CSAGESTQYF,TGCAGTGCGGGGGAGTCGACCCAGTACTTC
NA,TRBV6-4,NA,TRBJ1-2,CASSGSRDQANYGYTF,TGTGCCAGCAGTGGATCCAGGGACCAAGCTAACTATGGCTACACCTTC
many,TRBV2,NA,TRBJ1-5,CASSEQAQSNQPQHF,TGTGCCAGCAGTGAACAGGCTCAGAGCAATCAGCCCCAGCATTTT
few,TRBV18,NA,TRBJ2-5,CASSPREKETQYF,TGTGCCAGCTCACCCCGGGAGAAAGAGACCCAGTACTTC
NA,TRBV19,TRBD1,TRBJ2-1,CASSIVGTGGHEQFF,TGTGCCAGTAGTATAGTTGGGACAGGGGGGCATGAGCAGTTCTTC
many,TRBV5-1,TRBD1,TRBJ2-7,CASTLTGGSYEQYF,TGCGCCAGCACCCTGACAGGGGGGAGCTACGAGCAGTACTTC